This is a list of T cell receptor beta chains from one sample in a study of response to subunit inactivated influenza vaccine. TCRdb ran MiXCR on the RT-PCR reads and lists one entry per CDR3 protein. The sample has about half a million distinct CDR3 sequences, over 9.5% seen once. Source: PBMCs from blood, taken about 6 weeks after vaccination. These receptors all stem from a man in his forties or fifties who received an inactivated influenza vaccine. CDR3s include the opening cysteine and the closing phenylalanine or tryptophan. The D gene is left open where the match is weak. A row's size may be missing; if present it is once, few, many or a size class.

J: TRBJ2-7
V: TRBV4-3
size: many
D: TRBD1
DNA: TGCGCCAGCAGCCAAGATCTAAACGCCAGGACAGGGCGATTTTACGAGCAGTACTTC
CDR3: CASSQDLNARTGRFYEQYF

J: TRBJ2-1
V: TRBV7-3
size: few
D: .
DNA: TGTGCCAGCAGCTTAACCTCGCAGGGTATGGGTGAGCAGTTCTTC
CDR3: CASSLTSQGMGEQFF

J: TRBJ2-3
V: TRBV12-3/TRBV12-4
size: few
D: .
DNA: TGTGCCAGCAGCTGGAGACTCCCCGGGGATACGCAGTATTTT
CDR3: CASSWRLPGDTQYF

J: TRBJ1-5
V: TRBV30
size: few
D: .
DNA: TGTGCCTGGACGGGCGGGAACAATCAGCCCCAGCATTTT
CDR3: CAWTGGNNQPQHF

J: TRBJ2-7
V: TRBV20-1
size: many
D: .
DNA: TGCAGTGCCTGTCGAGACCCCTACGAGCAGTACTTC
CDR3: CSACRDPYEQYF

J: TRBJ2-5
V: TRBV27
size: few
D: .
DNA: TGTGCCAGCAGTCACCAGACAGTCCAGTTCGCCCCAAACAACCAGTACTTC
CDR3: CASSHQTVQFAPNNQYF

J: TRBJ2-2
V: TRBV7-9
size: .
D: TRBD2
DNA: TGTGCCAGCAGCTCCGGCGGGAGGTTAACCGGGGAGCTGTTTTTT
CDR3: CASSSGGRLTGELFF

J: TRBJ2-7
V: TRBV20-1
size: .
D: .
DNA: TGCAGTGCTAGGGCCGGCTGGGAGCAGTACTTC
CDR3: CSARAGWEQYF

J: TRBJ2-3
V: TRBV4-2
size: .
D: .
DNA: TGTGCCAGCAGCCGGGAGTTCGGTGATACGCAGTATTTT
CDR3: CASSREFGDTQYF

J: TRBJ2-7
V: TRBV4-1
size: few
D: .
DNA: TGCGCCAGCAGCCAAGAGGACATTATCTCCTACGAGCAGTACTTC
CDR3: CASSQEDIISYEQYF

J: TRBJ2-7
V: TRBV7-8
size: few
D: .
DNA: TGTGCCAGCAGCCCGAACGTAGCACTCGAGCAGTACTTC
CDR3: CASSPNVALEQYF

J: TRBJ2-7
V: TRBV14
size: .
D: .
DNA: TGTGCCACCGCACCACTGGGGTTCGGATACGAGCAGTACTTC
CDR3: CATAPLGFGYEQYF

J: TRBJ1-1
V: TRBV6-1
size: few
D: .
DNA: TGTGCCAGCAGCATGCAACGGGGGGCGAACACTGAAGCTTTCTTT
CDR3: CASSMQRGANTEAFF

J: TRBJ2-3
V: TRBV15
size: few
D: TRBD2
DNA: TGTGCCACCAGCAGGACTAGCGGGGATCGCACAGATACGCAGTATTTT
CDR3: CATSRTSGDRTDTQYF

J: TRBJ1-1
V: TRBV29-1
size: few
D: .
DNA: TGCAGCCTCAGGTGGCAGGGGAAGAACACTGAAGCTTTCTTT
CDR3: CSLRWQGKNTEAFF

J: TRBJ2-4
V: TRBV7-9
size: .
D: .
DNA: TGTGCCAGCAGCCCCTGGGGAGAAAACATTCAGTACTTC
CDR3: CASSPWGENIQYF

J: TRBJ2-5
V: TRBV5-1
size: .
D: TRBD2
DNA: TGCGCCAGCAGCCTTTCAGCGGGAGGTCAAGAGACCCAGTACTTC
CDR3: CASSLSAGGQETQYF

J: TRBJ2-3
V: TRBV20-1
size: .
D: TRBD2
DNA: TGCAGTGCTAGAGCCGGGACTAGCGGGAGTTCCACAGATACGCAGTATTTT
CDR3: CSARAGTSGSSTDTQYF

J: TRBJ2-1
V: TRBV5-1
size: .
D: .
DNA: TGCGCCAGCAGCTTGGATCTATCTATCGGCGGTGAGCAGTTCTTC
CDR3: CASSLDLSIGGEQFF

J: TRBJ2-3
V: TRBV6-5
size: few
D: TRBD1
DNA: TGTGCCAGCAGTTACGGAGGGACAGGGGACACAGATACGCAGTATTTT
CDR3: CASSYGGTGDTDTQYF

J: TRBJ2-5
V: TRBV5-1
size: few
D: .
DNA: TGCGCCAGCAGCTTGGGGCAGGGCCCAGAGACCCAGTACTTC
CDR3: CASSLGQGPETQYF

J: TRBJ2-7
V: TRBV4-3
size: many
D: .
DNA: TGCGCCAGCAGCCAAGAGGTCAGGAACAACTACGAGCAGTACTTC
CDR3: CASSQEVRNNYEQYF

J: TRBJ1-3
V: TRBV12-3/TRBV12-4
size: many
D: .
DNA: TGTGCCAGCAGTTCCCAAACCGGATCTGGAAACACCATATATTTT
CDR3: CASSSQTGSGNTIYF

J: TRBJ2-5
V: TRBV20-1
size: .
D: TRBD1
DNA: TGCAGTGCTAGCGCTGACAGGGGGCAAGAGACCCAGTACTTC
CDR3: CSASADRGQETQYF

J: TRBJ1-4
V: TRBV21-1
size: .
D: .
DNA: TGTGCCAGCAGCAAACGAGGAGAAGGGGAAAAACTGTTTTTT
CDR3: CASSKRGEGEKLFF

J: TRBJ2-7
V: TRBV5-1
size: .
D: TRBD2
DNA: TGCGCCAGCAGCCGAGGGACTACAGCGTACGAGGAGCAGTACTTC
CDR3: CASSRGTTAYEEQYF

J: TRBJ2-5
V: TRBV11-2
size: few
D: .
DNA: TGTGCCAGCAGCCCGCCGGGAGCCTACGGGGGGACCCAGTACTTC
CDR3: CASSPPGAYGGTQYF

J: TRBJ1-1
V: TRBV12-3/TRBV12-4
size: .
D: .
DNA: TGTGCCAGCAGCGAACAGGGCTTTGGGATTGAAGCTTTCTTT
CDR3: CASSEQGFGIEAFF